The 26 T cell receptor beta chains presented below share a single source sample, sequenced in a study. Via MiXCR, TCRdb re-called the 5' RACE reads, giving one row per CDR3 protein. Altogether over 25,000 distinct CDR3 sequences are present, approximately 27% being singletons, with the ten largest covering roughly 3.7%. The sample taken for sequencing was naive CD4+ T cells sorted from a lymph node. The subset: naive CD4+ T cells, CD4+CD45RA+CD25-. These receptors all come from a female donor with breast cancer.

Turning to this clonotype: A much larger clonotype is one base distant, so this may be a read error. The V call is TRBV20-1, the J call TRBJ2-4; the D gene could be TRBD1 or TRBD2 (6 bases each). Germline V gene lookup returns CDR1 DFQATT and CDR2 SNEGSKA (reference sequence). The CDR3 loop spans 14 amino acids. The DNA of the CDR3 is TGCGGTGCTCACCGGGGACAAGGAGGGGACATTCAGTACTTC. Its protein product is CGAHRGQGGDIQYF.

This clonotype was counted between two and nine times. In DNA, the CDR3 is TGCGCCAGCAGCTATGGGGGTGACAGCAAAAACATTCAGTACTTC. It specifies CASSYGGDSKNIQYF. V gene TRBV5-1 combines with J gene TRBJ2-4, with D perhaps being TRBD1 or TRBD2 (5 bases each). Per the germline V gene, CDR1 is SGHRS and CDR2 is YFSETQ. V was pared by 3 bases and J by 3 bases, with 13 bases between. The CDR3 loop spans 15 amino acids. The full variable domain, with the rest looked up from reference TRBV5-1 and TRBJ2-4, is KAGVTQTPRYLIKTRGQQVTLSCSPISGHRSVSWYQQTPGQGLQFLFEYFSETQRNKGNFPGRFSGRQFSNSRSEMNVSTLELGDSALYLCASSYGGDSKNIQYFGAGTRLSVL.

This clonotype was observed a few times. The V gene is TRBV7-2, the J gene TRBJ2-2; D may be TRBD1 or TRBD2 (5 bases each). Trimming left V 0 bases short and J 7 bases short, with 9 bases between. The CDR3 spans 14 residues. Per germline, CDR1 SGHTA and CDR2 FQGNSA. CDR3 protein: CASSLAGVGGELFF. The CDR3 DNA reads as TGTGCCAGCAGCTTAGCGGGGGTTGGCGGGGAGCTGTTTTTT.

This clonotype came up a few times. This chain links TRBV20-1 with TRBJ1-1; no definite D call. Germline loops: CDR1 DFQATT, CDR2 SNEGSKA (reference sequence). This CDR3 is built from 12 residues. Trimming left V 3 bases short and J 0 bases short, with 5 bases between. The CDR3 here is CSASRVNTEAFF. The CDR3 nucleotides read TGCAGTGCTAGCCGAGTGAACACTGAAGCTTTCTTT.

This chain links TRBV5-1 with TRBJ2-7; TRBD1 or TRBD2 may be the D gene (5 bases each). The CDR3 consists of 14 residues. With 4 bases removed from V and 3 bases from J, the gap between germline ends came to 14 bases. Germline V CDR1 and CDR2: SGHRS, YFSETQ. Here the CDR3 DNA reads TGCGCCAGCAGCACGGCCGGGGCCGACTACGAGCAGTACTTC. Its protein product is CASSTAGADYEQYF. Drawing the rest from reference TRBV5-1 and TRBJ2-7, the complete variable domain is KAGVTQTPRYLIKTRGQQVTLSCSPISGHRSVSWYQQTPGQGLQFLFEYFSETQRNKGNFPGRFSGRQFSNSRSEMNVSTLELGDSALYLCASSTAGADYEQYFGPGTRLTVT.

This clonotype was seen a handful of times. The chain uses TRBV11-2 and TRBJ2-5; D is perhaps TRBD2 (6 bases). This CDR3 is 15 amino acids long. Germline-derived CDR1 and CDR2 are SGHAT and FQNNGV. V was cut by 5 bases and J by 0 bases, with 13 bases left in between. CDR3 loop: CASSRRWDYQETQYF. CDR3 DNA: TGTGCCAGCAGCCGTAGGTGGGACTACCAAGAGACCCAGTACTTC.

V and J are TRBV12-3 or TRBV12-4 and TRBJ2-1, with TRBD2 matching 11 bases. V shed 8 bases, J shed 3 bases, and the junction held 3 bases outside the gene matches. CDR3 size: 14 residues. The CDR3, as DNA: TGTGCCAGCGGGGGGACTAGCGGCTACAATGAGCAGTTCTTC. Its translation is CASGGTSGYNEQFF.

This clonotype was seen more than once but under ten times. The J gene is TRBJ2-5, the V gene TRBV4-2, with 9 bases identical to TRBD2. The germline gives CDR1 LGHNA, CDR2 YNFKEQ. Trimming took 1 base from V and 7 from J; bases not matched to a gene: 7. The CDR3 has 15 residues. The CDR3 is CASSQGTSDFGTQYF. Written as DNA, the CDR3 is TGTGCCAGCAGCCAAGGGACTAGCGATTTCGGGACCCAGTACTTC.

This clonotype was seen a handful of times. The J gene is TRBJ2-7, the V gene TRBV4-1; 10 bases map to TRBD2. Germline CDR1 and CDR2: MGHRA and YSYEKL. V was pared by 0 bases and J by 2 bases, with 4 bases of the junction left unmatched. This CDR3 region has 16 residues. In nucleotides, the CDR3 is TGCGCCAGCAGCCAAGATCTAGCGGGGGTTCCCTACGAGCAGTACTTC. This codes for CASSQDLAGVPYEQYF.

The rearrangement links TRBV2 to TRBJ1-1; unclear D gene. CDR1 is SNHLY, CDR2 FYNNEI, per germline. CDR3 length: 13 residues. V was clipped by 3 bases and J by 11 bases, with 16 bases between them. CDR3 in amino acids: CASSDGPAVWAFF. CDR3 sequence (DNA): TGTGCCAGCAGTGACGGGCCCGCGGTATGGGCTTTCTTT.

This clonotype was counted only a few times. The V and J genes are TRBV28 and TRBJ2-7; unclear D gene. In germline, CDR1 is MDHEN, CDR2 SYDVKM. CDR3 length equals 11 residues. V was pared by 4 bases and J by 2 bases, with 3 bases between. The CDR3 protein is CASSSPYEQYF. Written as DNA, the CDR3 is TGTGCCAGCAGTTCCCCCTACGAGCAGTACTTC.

This clonotype showed up many times. CDR3 DNA sequence: TGTGCCAGCAGTCTCACGATCTACGAGCAGTACTTC. As protein: CASSLTIYEQYF. The V and J genes are TRBV28 and TRBJ2-7; D ambiguous. From germline, CDR1 is MDHEN and CDR2 SYDVKM. CDR3 size: 12 residues. Trimming removed 5 bases at V and 3 bases at J, with 8 bases between.

This clonotype was observed at least ten times. The V and J genes are TRBV4-1 and TRBJ2-1; D is unresolved. The CDR3 contains 16 residues. Trimming stripped 4 bases from V and 0 bases from J, with 13 bases between. Germline V gene lookup returns CDR1 MGHRA and CDR2 YSYEKL. The CDR3 protein is CASSLWAEDSYNEQFF. The CDR3 coding sequence is TGCGCCAGCAGCCTCTGGGCGGAAGACTCCTACAATGAGCAGTTCTTC.

This clonotype qualifies as medium-sized. This chain joins TRBV29-1 and TRBJ1-2, with D tentatively TRBD1 (5 bases). Trimming left V 4 bases short and J 7 bases short, with 16 bases between. The CDR3 runs to 13 residues. Per germline, CDR1 SQVTM and CDR2 ANQGSEA. The chain's CDR3 is CSVAEVRESGYTF. The CDR3 nucleotides read TGCAGCGTTGCCGAGGTCAGGGAGAGTGGCTACACCTTC.

This clonotype has at least ten counts. As DNA, the CDR3 is TGTGCCAGCAGCTTAGCCCGGGAGCAGTACTTC. It encodes CASSLAREQYF. This chain links TRBV7-2 with TRBJ2-7; D gene ambiguous. The V gene's germline CDR1 is SGHTA and CDR2 FQGNSA. The V end was cut by 0 bases, the J end by 7 bases, with 4 bases between. The CDR3 contains 11 residues.

This clonotype rates as medium-sized. This rearrangement joins TRBV7-2 to TRBJ1-1; 9 nucleotides match TRBD1. This CDR3 is built from 13 residues. The V segment lost 4 bases and the J segment 5 bases; nucleotides outside the gene matches: 2. Germline loops: CDR1 SGHTA, CDR2 FQGNSA. The CDR3 DNA reads as TGTGCCAGCAGCTATGGACAGGGGACTGAAGCTTTCTTT. Its protein product is CASSYGQGTEAFF.

This clonotype was counted between two and nine times. J is TRBJ1-2 and V is TRBV18; D might be TRBD1 (5 bases). Trimming shortened V by 6 bases and J by 0 bases, and 14 bases separated the two germline ends. The CDR3 has 15 residues. Germline assignment: CDR1 KGHSH and CDR2 LQKENI. The CDR3 protein is CASSQRQGANYGYTF. CDR3 in DNA: TGTGCCAGCTCTCAACGCCAGGGTGCTAACTATGGCTACACCTTC.

This clonotype was seen a few times. The V call is TRBV2, the J call TRBJ1-5; no definite D call. Germline assignment: CDR1 SNHLY and CDR2 FYNNEI. V lost 8 bases and J 6 bases, leaving 14 bases between the germline ends. The CDR3 sequence is 13 residues long. The CDR3 DNA reads TGTGCCAGCCATCCCGGATACGGTCAGCCCCAGCATTTT. This codes for CASHPGYGQPQHF.

This sequence joins TRBV2 and TRBJ1-1; 7 bases line up with TRBD1. The CDR3 has 15 residues. V lost 6 bases and J lost 6; bases outside the gene matches: 13. Germline V CDR1 and CDR2: SNHLY, FYNNEI. The CDR3 coding sequence is TGTGCCAGCAGGGCCGACAGGGCAGGCGACGCTGAAGCTTTCTTT. This sequence encodes CASRADRAGDAEAFF.

The table lists this clonotype with a few counts. The rearrangement uses TRBV7-9 and TRBJ1-1; no definite D call. Germline V gene lookup returns CDR1 SEHNR and CDR2 FQNEAQ (reference sequence). Trimming took off 1 base at V and 1 base at J, with 10 bases between the two ends. The CDR3 loop spans 15 amino acids. The CDR3 region is CASSLGVGRNTEAFF. In nucleotides, the CDR3 is TGTGCCAGCAGCTTAGGGGTGGGAAGGAACACTGAAGCTTTCTTT.

With respect to this clonotype: With a much larger clone just one base away, this may be a read error. The chain's CDR3 is CASNLRQGPYEQYF. The CDR3 DNA reads TGCGCCAGCAACCTCAGACAGGGTCCCTACGAGCAGTACTTC. The chain links TRBV4-1 to TRBJ2-7; 7 nucleotides line up with TRBD1. V shed 7 bases, J shed 2 bases, and the junction held 8 bases outside the gene matches. Per germline, CDR1 MGHRA and CDR2 YSYEKL. The CDR3 is 14 residues long.

V is TRBV5-1 and J is TRBJ2-3, with 7 bases lining up with TRBD2. The CDR3 runs 17 residues. The junction had 8 bases not matched to a gene; V was cut back by 1 base and J by 0 bases. CDR1 SGHRS and CDR2 YFSETQ come from the germline V gene. This CDR3 is CASSLKTGGGSTDTQYF. Written as DNA, the CDR3 is TGCGCCAGCAGCTTGAAGACGGGCGGGGGAAGCACAGATACGCAGTATTTT.

This clonotype was picked up a small number of times. V usage is TRBV7-9 and J usage is TRBJ2-6; no firm D call. There are 15 residues in the CDR3. Germline loops: CDR1 SEHNR, CDR2 FQNEAQ (reference sequence). The germline V and J ends were trimmed by 5 bases and 3 bases, with 11 bases remaining between them. As DNA, the CDR3 is TGTGCCAGCAGCCAAAGGATGAGTGGGGCCAACGTCCTGACTTTC. Its translation: CASSQRMSGANVLTF.

This clonotype occurred many times. The V and J genes are TRBV7-2 and TRBJ2-5; 7 nucleotides line up with TRBD2. The CDR3 is made up of 14 amino acids. Germline trimming cut 1 base from V and 5 bases from J; bases unmatched to any gene: 4. From germline, CDR1 is SGHTA and CDR2 FQGNSA. CDR3 coding DNA: TGTGCCAGCAGCTTAGTGGGCGGGAGTGAGACCCAGTACTTC. Translating it yields CASSLVGGSETQYF.

This clonotype showed up just a few times. The gene calls are TRBV4-3 and TRBJ2-2; D unclear. Germline V CDR1 and CDR2: LGHNA, YSLEER. Trimming took 0 bases from V and 2 from J, leaving 10 bases between them. CDR3 length equals 16 residues. This CDR3 is CASSQDINFNTGELFF. CDR3 in DNA: TGCGCCAGCAGCCAAGACATAAACTTTAACACCGGGGAGCTGTTTTTT.

V gene TRBV7-9 combines with J gene TRBJ2-1, with D possibly being TRBD1 (5 bases). This CDR3 contains 15 residues. In germline, CDR1 is SEHNR, CDR2 FQNEAQ (reference sequence). V lost 1 base and J lost 6, with 13 bases in between. The CDR3 sequence is CASSLGRGLGNEQFF. The CDR3 DNA sequence: TGTGCCAGCAGCTTAGGTAGGGGCCTAGGCAATGAGCAGTTCTTC.